This TCR beta chain came from a study of T-cell memory formation after mild COVID-19. Background on the study: Each donor largely had its own TCR clusters.

The CDR3 runs to 17 residues. CDR1 is SGHRS, CDR2 YFSETQ, per germline. Losses at the gene ends were 0 bases for V and 3 bases for J; bases not matched to a gene: 4. Worth noting for this clonotype: As yet, its antigen is unknown.

General study findings and limits: Contracting CD8+ clones were enriched in EMRA, CD4+ mainly in CM and EM.

5'RACE with constant-segment primers yielded barcoded, UMI-tagged TCR alpha and TCR beta cDNA libraries. TCRdb independently ran MiXCR on the 5' RACE reads; one entry per CDR3 protein. The sample lists around 340,000 distinct CDR3 sequences; over 20% were seen once. The source of this sequence is an adult woman who had mild COVID-19 (a few samples of this study predate the infection). Cell type and time point are not known. Sequencing input: PBMCs or a T cell subset sorted from them (not recorded which). The V and J genes are TRBV5-1 and TRBJ2-1; 12 bases agree with TRBD2. The CDR3 sequence is CASSLGLAGEFYNEQFF. CDR3 DNA sequence: TGCGCCAGCAGCTTGGGACTAGCGGGAGAATTCTACAATGAGCAGTTCTTC.